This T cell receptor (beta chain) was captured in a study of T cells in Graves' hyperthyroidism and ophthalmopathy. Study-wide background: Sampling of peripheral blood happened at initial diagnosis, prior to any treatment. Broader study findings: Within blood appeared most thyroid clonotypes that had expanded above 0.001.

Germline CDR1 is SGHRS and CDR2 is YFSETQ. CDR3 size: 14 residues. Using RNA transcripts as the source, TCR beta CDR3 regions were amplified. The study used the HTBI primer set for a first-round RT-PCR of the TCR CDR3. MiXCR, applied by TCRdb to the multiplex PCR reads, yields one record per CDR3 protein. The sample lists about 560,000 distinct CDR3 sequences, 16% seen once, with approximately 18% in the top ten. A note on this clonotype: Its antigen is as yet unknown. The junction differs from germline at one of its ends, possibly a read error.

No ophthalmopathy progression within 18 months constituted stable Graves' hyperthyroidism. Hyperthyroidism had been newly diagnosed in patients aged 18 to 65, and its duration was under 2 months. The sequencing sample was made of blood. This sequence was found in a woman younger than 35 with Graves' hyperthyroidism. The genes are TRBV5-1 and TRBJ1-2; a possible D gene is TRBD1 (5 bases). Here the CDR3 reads CASSLGGEGRGYTF. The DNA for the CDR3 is TGTGCCAGCAGCTTGGGGGGGGAAGGTCGTGGCTACACCTTC.